Listed here are 17 T cell receptor beta chains from one sample, sequenced in a study of shared clonotypes between healthy human individuals. The assay was immunoSEQ multiplex PCR, and TCRdb's table has in-frame clones only and misses some. The sample records approximately 2,000,000 clones, 85% to 95% being singletons. Sequencing was done on a sample of naive CD4+ T cells from PBMCs. The subset was: CD45RA+ positively selected. These TCRs come from a man aged 18 to 30 in good health. Some clones in this sample may be carry-over from other donors' samples.

The J gene is TRBJ2-5, the V gene TRBV5-4, with 9 bases fitting TRBD1. The ends lost 4 bases at V and 4 bases at J; junction bases unmatched: 5. Germline V lookup: CDR1 SGHNT, CDR2 YYREEE (reference sequence). The CDR3 has 14 amino acids. In DNA, the CDR3 is TGTGCCAGCAGCCTTTGGACAGGGGTAGAGACCCAGTACTTC. This sequence encodes CASSLWTGVETQYF.

The V and J genes are TRBV6-5 and TRBJ1-1; D unresolved. This CDR3 is 11 amino acids long. The V gene lost 7 bases and the J gene lost 4 bases, with 7 bases spanning the gap. Germline values: CDR1 MNHEY, CDR2 SVGAGI. The chain's CDR3 is CASKGGTEAFF. In DNA form, the CDR3 reads TGTGCCAGCAAGGGCGGCACTGAAGCTTTCTTT.

A note on this clone: Other DNA sequences from this sample encode an identical CDR3 as well. This chain uses TRBV28 with TRBJ2-3; 9 bases line up with TRBD2. The CDR3 contains 15 residues. CDR1 MDHEN and CDR2 SYDVKM come from the germline V gene. With V trimmed by 6 bases and J by 1 base, 5 bases remained unmatched. CDR3 nucleotide sequence: TGTGCCAGCAGCCCTAGCGGGACAGGCACAGATACGCAGTATTTT. This sequence encodes CASSPSGTGTDTQYF. The full variable domain, in which reference TRBV28 and TRBJ2-3 provide the parts outside the CDR3, is DVKVTQSSRYLVKRTGEKVFLECVQDMDHENMFWYRQDPGLGLRLIYFSYDVKMKEKGDIPEGYSVSREKKERFSLILESASTNQTSMYLCASSPSGTGTDTQYFGPGTRLTVL.

Points on this clone: This CDR3 is also generated by other DNA sequences in the sample. This rearrangement joins TRBV5-1 to TRBJ2-7; D not certain. Trimming stripped 0 bases from V and 3 bases from J, with 7 bases between. The CDR3 has 13 residues. CDR1 SGHRS and CDR2 YFSETQ come from the germline V gene. In DNA form, the CDR3 reads TGCGCCAGCAGCTTGGCACCAAACTACGAGCAGTACTTC. It encodes CASSLAPNYEQYF.

The V call is TRBV7-2, the J call TRBJ1-1; no firm D call. The CDR3 sequence is 17 residues long. Germline V gene lookup returns CDR1 SGHTA and CDR2 FQGNSA. The V end lost 2 bases, the J end lost 3 bases, and 19 bases lay between the germline ends. The CDR3 sequence: CASSLSLGGVIDTEAFF. DNA of the CDR3: TGTGCCAGCAGCTTATCTTTAGGCGGAGTTATAGACACTGAAGCTTTCTTT.

The V gene is TRBV12-5, the J gene TRBJ2-1; D is uncertain. Germline CDR1 reads LGHNT; CDR2 reads FRNRAP. This CDR3 is built from 15 residues. The V and J ends lost 5 bases and 0 bases respectively, with 11 bases between them. CDR3 protein: CASGQDARSYNEQFF. In DNA, the CDR3 is TGTGCTAGTGGTCAGGACGCTCGCTCCTACAATGAGCAGTTCTTC.

The genes are TRBV11-1 and TRBJ2-1; possible D gene TRBD1, 5 bases. The CDR3 sequence is 19 residues long. Trimming stripped 4 bases from V and 5 bases from J, with 27 bases between. Germline CDR1 reads SGHAT; CDR2 reads FQDESV (reference sequence). In nucleotides, the CDR3 is TGTGCCAGCAGCTCCCGACCTAGAACACAGGAATCAGGTAACAATGAGCAGTTCTTC. Translated, it gives CASSSRPRTQESGNNEQFF.

This chain connects TRBV5-1 to TRBJ1-1; 8 bases map to TRBD1. V trimming: 4 bases; J trimming: 5 bases; junction bases outside the gene matches: 10. The CDR3 extends over 15 amino acids. Germline CDR1 and CDR2: SGHRS and YFSETQ. CDR3 residues: CASSPSTGVGTEAFF. In DNA, the CDR3 is TGCGCCAGCAGCCCCTCGACAGGGGTGGGGACTGAAGCTTTCTTT.

This clone has only one observation. The chain combines TRBV18 with TRBJ2-3; 9 nucleotides align to TRBD2. The CDR3 is 16 residues long. From germline, CDR1 is KGHSH and CDR2 LQKENI. With 7 bases clipped from V and 4 bases from J, the junction kept 12 bases outside the gene matches. The CDR3 here is CASFPPLAGAADTQYF. Written as DNA, the CDR3 is TGTGCCAGCTTCCCCCCTTTAGCGGGAGCGGCAGATACGCAGTATTTT.

In its sample, this clone was seen once. The gene calls are TRBV5-4 and TRBJ1-4; weak D call: TRBD1 (6 bases). The V end lost 4 bases, the J end lost 0 bases, and 13 bases lay between the germline ends. Germline CDR1 is SGHNT and CDR2 is YYREEE (reference sequence). The CDR3 totals 16 residues. CDR3 sequence: CASSREGGPTNEKLFF. CDR3 nucleotides: TGTGCCAGCAGCCGGGAGGGGGGACCAACTAATGAAAAACTGTTTTTT.

V is TRBV6-1 and J is TRBJ1-2; weak D call: TRBD1 (5 bases). The V end lost 2 bases, the J end lost 6 bases, and 10 bases lay between the germline ends. Germline V lookup: CDR1 MNHNS, CDR2 SASEGT. The CDR3 runs to 13 residues. CDR3 nucleotide sequence: TGTGCCAGCAGTGAATTGGGGACGGATGGCTACACCTTC. Its translation: CASSELGTDGYTF.

This clone has a handful of counts. Other DNA sequences of this sample code for an identical CDR3. The rearrangement uses TRBV6-1 and TRBJ1-5, with no clear D. Germline values: CDR1 MNHNS, CDR2 SASEGT. The CDR3 runs to 11 residues. Trimming took off 4 bases at V and 3 bases at J, with 1 base between the two ends. CDR3 amino acids: CASSANQPQHF. The CDR3 nucleotides read TGTGCCAGCAGTGCCAATCAGCCCCAGCATTTT.

The rearrangement joins TRBV27 to TRBJ2-3; 8 bases agree with TRBD2. The CDR3 spans 15 residues. Per germline, CDR1 MNHEY and CDR2 SMNVEV (reference sequence). J was trimmed by 1 base and V by 6 bases; bases with no gene match: 6. The CDR3 region is CASRSLREGTDTQYF. The CDR3 bases are TGTGCCAGCAGATCCCTGCGGGAGGGCACAGATACGCAGTATTTT.

This sequence joins TRBV7-9 and TRBJ1-4, with a weak D call TRBD1 (6 bases). CDR3 length equals 14 residues. The V and J ends lost 5 bases and 12 bases respectively, with 19 bases between them. Per germline, CDR1 SEHNR and CDR2 FQNEAQ (reference sequence). CDR3 nucleotides: TGTGCCAGCAGCGTAGGACAGCAAAGTGCGGAACTGTTTTTT. Its protein product is CASSVGQQSAELFF.

The sample holds a few counts of this clone. V and J are TRBV30 and TRBJ1-1; 7 bases map to TRBD1. The J segment lost 5 bases and the V segment lost 8 bases, leaving 11 bases of the junction unmatched. Germline lookup yields CDR1 GTSNPN and CDR2 SVGIG (reference sequence). This CDR3 comprises 13 residues. The CDR3 nucleotides are TGTGCCCTGGAAGAGGGCAGGGGGACTGAAGCTTTCTTT. Its protein is CALEEGRGTEAFF.

The chain recombines TRBV28 with TRBJ2-7; perhaps TRBD1 as D (6 bases). CDR3 length: 13 amino acids. V was pared by 3 bases and J by 1 base, with 7 bases between. Germline CDR1 and CDR2: MDHEN and SYDVKM. CDR3 nucleotides: TGTGCCAGCAGTTTCGGACAGTCCTACGAGCAGTACTTC. As protein: CASSFGQSYEQYF. Together with reference TRBV28 and TRBJ2-7, the CDR3 gives the full variable domain: DVKVTQSSRYLVKRTGEKVFLECVQDMDHENMFWYRQDPGLGLRLIYFSYDVKMKEKGDIPEGYSVSREKKERFSLILESASTNQTSMYLCASSFGQSYEQYFGPGTRLTVT.

The rearrangement uses TRBV9 and TRBJ2-2, with TRBD2 identical over 10 bases. Germline CDR1 and CDR2: SGDLS and YYNGEE. There are 17 residues in the CDR3. J gave up 6 bases and V 0 bases, and 8 bases lay outside the gene matches. The CDR3 bases are TGTGCCAGCAGCGTAGACGAGATTAGCGGGAGGTCCGGGGAGCTGTTTTTT. Protein: CASSVDEISGRSGELFF.